The next 4 T cell receptor beta chains were all read from a single sample in a study of blood T cell repertoires in COVID-19. Profiled with immunoSEQ multiplex PCR; TCRdb holds only in-frame clones, not every one. This table holds approximately 200,000 clones, around 85% found once. Sequenced sample: PBMCs or T cells enriched from blood (not recorded which). The receptors stem from a woman between 40 and 55 years old with acute COVID-19.

The CDR3 reads CAIRSGTGNTIYF. CDR3 nucleotides: TGTGCCATCCGGTCGGGGACAGGAAACACCATATATTTT. The V and J genes are TRBV10-3 and TRBJ1-3; D is perhaps TRBD1 (6 bases). The CDR3 runs to 13 residues. Germline CDR1 and CDR2: ENHRY and SYGVKD. Trimming pared 8 bases from V and 4 bases from J, leaving 12 bases between.

The V call is TRBV7-2, the J call TRBJ2-1; TRBD2 matches at 9 bases. The CDR3 runs 15 residues. With 5 bases clipped from V and 4 bases from J, the junction kept 6 bases outside the gene matches. Germline loops: CDR1 SGHTA, CDR2 FQGNSA. CDR3 coding DNA: TGTGCCAGCAGCGGTAGCGGGAGAAGATACAATGAGCAGTTCTTC. This sequence encodes CASSGSGRRYNEQFF. Filled out from reference TRBV7-2 and TRBJ2-1, the complete variable domain reads GAGVSQSPSNKVTEKGKDVELRCDPISGHTALYWYRQSLGQGLEFLIYFQGNSAPDKSGLPSDRFSAERTGGSVSTLTIQRTQQEDSAVYLCASSGSGRRYNEQFFGPGTRLTVL.

The V call is TRBV24-1, the J call TRBJ2-3; 7 bases are a match to TRBD1. The trim removed 5 bases at V and 4 bases at J, leaving 8 bases unmatched. This CDR3 spans 15 amino acids. CDR1 is KGHDR, CDR2 SFDVKD, per germline. The CDR3 sequence: CATSGYRGPSDTQYF. The CDR3 DNA reads as TGTGCCACCAGTGGGTACAGGGGTCCTTCAGATACGCAGTATTTT.

This clone was counted at least ten times. V gene TRBV6-5 combines with J gene TRBJ1-5, with D maybe TRBD1 (5 bases). Germline V CDR1 and CDR2: MNHEY, SVGAGI. The CDR3 is made up of 15 amino acids. Trimming took off 4 bases at V and 9 bases at J, with 19 bases between the two ends. CDR3 nucleotides: TGTGCCAGCAGTTCCATATCGACGGGGGAAGGGCCCCAGCATTTT. As protein: CASSSISTGEGPQHF.